The present entry profiles one T cell receptor beta chain with its context. Produced via immunoSEQ multiplex PCR; TCRdb's table is partial and in-frame only. The sample has about 160,000 clones; about 94% are singletons. This sample is drawn from a study of control samples from healthy donors and cancer patients. This TCR was recovered from a woman younger than 45 in good health. Sequencing was performed on blood.

As DNA, the CDR3 is TGTGCCAGCAGCGGCCGGGACATAGACTACGAGCAGTACTTC. This translates into CASSGRDIDYEQYF. The chain combines TRBV9 with TRBJ2-7; D may be TRBD1 (6 bases). CDR3 size: 14 residues. CDR1 and CDR2 from the germline V gene are SGDLS and YYNGEE. With 3 bases removed from V and 3 bases from J, the gap between germline ends came to 13 bases.